Listed below are T cell receptor beta chains from one sample, sequenced in a study of blood T cell repertoires in COVID-19. TCRdb's table, derived via immunoSEQ multiplex PCR, lists solely in-frame clones and lacks some. The table records 310,000 or so clones, just over 85% of them present only once. The specimen sequenced was PBMCs or T cells enriched from blood (not recorded which). These receptors were taken from a woman in her late teens or twenties who had recovered from COVID-19. The CDR3 runs from the conserved cysteine through the conserved F or W. D genes are given only for firm matches. Size is omitted from some rows. Given values are once, few, many or a class for expanded clones.

D gene	CDR3 length	V gene	clone size	J gene	CDR3 DNA	CDR3 protein
NA	16	TRBV11-1	NA	TRBJ1-2	TGTGCCAGCAGCGCCGCCCCCCAGGGGAGTAACTATGGCTACACCTTC	CASSAAPQGSNYGYTF
TRBD2	17	TRBV11-2	NA	TRBJ2-1	TGTGCCAGCAGCTTAGATCCCGGGACTAGCGGGATAAGTGAGCAGTTCTTC	CASSLDPGTSGISEQFF
NA	14	TRBV7-2	NA	TRBJ1-2	TGTGCCAGCAACCCCGGGAGCTTAACGGTGGGCTACACCTTC	CASNPGSLTVGYTF
TRBD1	16	TRBV7-6	NA	TRBJ1-6	TGTGCCAGCAGCTTGCAGACAGGGGGCAATAATTCACCCCTCCACTTT	CASSLQTGGNNSPLHF
NA	22	TRBV7-2	NA	TRBJ1-5	TGTGCCAGCAGCTTAGCGAGAGTTGGTGGAGGAGGGACCCAGGGCGGCAATCAGCCCCAGCATTTT	CASSLARVGGGGTQGGNQPQHF
TRBD1	18	TRBV7-9	NA	TRBJ2-6	TGTGCCAGCAGCGACCGGGACAGGGGATGGGCTGGGGCCAACGTCCTGACTTTC	CASSDRDRGWAGANVLTF
NA	13	TRBV18	few	TRBJ1-1	TGTGCCAGCTCACCCCCGGGGAACACTGAAGCTTTCTTT	CASSPPGNTEAFF
NA	17	TRBV3-1/TRBV3-2	NA	TRBJ1-1	TGTGCCAGCAGCCAAGGGGAGGGGGGAGGTGGGTACGCTGAAGCTTTCTTT	CASSQGEGGGGYAEAFF
NA	14	TRBV5-4	NA	TRBJ2-7	TGTGCCAGCAGCTTACGGGGGAGCGCCTACGAGCAGTACTTC	CASSLRGSAYEQYF
TRBD2	16	TRBV11-2	NA	TRBJ2-5	TGTGCCAGCAGCCGTCTTCTAGCGGGAGTCCAAGAGACCCAGTACTTC	CASSRLLAGVQETQYF
NA	16	TRBV4-1	NA	TRBJ2-7	TGCGCCAGCAGCCAAGAGCCCCTCGCAGGGAACTACGAGCAGTACTTC	CASSQEPLAGNYEQYF
TRBD1	16	TRBV19	NA	TRBJ2-3	TGTGCCAGTAGTTGGGACAGGTGGGGCAGCACAGATACGCAGTATTTT	CASSWDRWGSTDTQYF
TRBD1	14	TRBV5-5	NA	TRBJ1-5	TGTGCCAGCAGCTTAGACAGGGTCCGGCAGCCCCAGCATTTT	CASSLDRVRQPQHF
TRBD1	15	TRBV2	NA	TRBJ1-5	TGTGCCAGCAGGGACAGGGGGCTCGGCAATCAGCCCCAGCATTTT	CASRDRGLGNQPQHF
TRBD2	16	TRBV24-1	NA	TRBJ2-1	TGTGCCACCAGTGATGTAGCGACTAGCGGGCCAAATGAGCAGTTCTTC	CATSDVATSGPNEQFF
NA	11	TRBV7-9	NA	TRBJ1-5	TGTGCCAGCAGCACCCAGGGTCCCCAGCATTTT	CASSTQGPQHF
TRBD2	14	TRBV6-5	NA	TRBJ2-7	TGTGCCAGCAGTTACTCGTCTAGCGGGGACGAGCAGTACTTC	CASSYSSSGDEQYF
TRBD1	18	TRBV28	once	TRBJ1-6	TGTGCCAGCAGTTCAATTGGAGTAGGACAGGGGTATAATTCACCCCTCCACTTT	CASSSIGVGQGYNSPLHF
NA	16	TRBV5-5	NA	TRBJ2-1	TGTGCCAGCAGCTTGGTACCGGGACCGCGTGAACAGGGGCAGTTCTTC	CASSLVPGPREQGQFF
TRBD1	14	TRBV5-8	NA	TRBJ1-2	TGTGCCAGCAGTTTTGGACAGGGGGACTATGGCTACACCTTC	CASSFGQGDYGYTF
NA	15	TRBV21-1	NA	TRBJ1-1	TGTGCCAGCAGCAACCAGGGAAGTTTTAAGACTGAAGCTTTCTTT	CASSNQGSFKTEAFF
NA	13	TRBV7-3	NA	TRBJ1-1	TGTGCCAGCAGCTTACAGGAGAACACTGAAGCTTTCTTT	CASSLQENTEAFF
TRBD2	16	TRBV7-9	NA	TRBJ2-3	TGTGCCAGCAGCTTCTGGACTAGCGGGAACACAGATACGCAGTATTTT	CASSFWTSGNTDTQYF
NA	14	TRBV6-2/TRBV6-3	NA	TRBJ2-1	TGTGCCAGCAGTTACACACAGGTTAGGAATGAGCAGTTCTTC	CASSYTQVRNEQFF
NA	15	TRBV3-1/TRBV3-2	NA	TRBJ1-2	TGTGCCAGCAGCCAAGAAGGGACACTCAACTATGGCTACACCTTC	CASSQEGTLNYGYTF
NA	17	TRBV28	few	TRBJ1-5	TGTGCCAGCAGTTCGCGGAGGGGACCCGGAGGGAATCAGCCCCAGCATTTT	CASSSRRGPGGNQPQHF
TRBD2	15	TRBV9	many	TRBJ2-1	TGTGCCAGCAGCGTAGAGGGACTAGTAAACAATGAGCAGTTCTTC	CASSVEGLVNNEQFF
NA	15	TRBV18	NA	TRBJ1-1	TGTGCCAGCTCACCAATCGAAGGGGATGACACTGAAGCTTTCTTT	CASSPIEGDDTEAFF
NA	12	TRBV2	NA	TRBJ1-2	TGTGCCAGCAGTTACGACAGCTATGGCTACACCTTC	CASSYDSYGYTF
TRBD1	15	TRBV14	NA	TRBJ2-7	TGTGCCAGCAGCCAAGGGACAGGATCTACCTACGAGCAGTACTTC	CASSQGTGSTYEQYF
TRBD1	14	TRBV30	NA	TRBJ1-4	TGTGCCTGGAGTAGCGGGACAGGGTCACAAAAACTGTTTTTT	CAWSSGTGSQKLFF
NA	15	TRBV27	NA	TRBJ1-5	TGTGCCAGCAGTTTGGCGGGCTATAGCAATCAGCCCCAGCATTTT	CASSLAGYSNQPQHF
TRBD1	16	TRBV4-1	NA	TRBJ1-2	TGCGCCAGCAGCCAAGCCGGGTCGGACAGGGCCGATGGCTACACCTTC	CASSQAGSDRADGYTF
NA	17	TRBV9	NA	TRBJ2-3	TGTGCCAGCAGCACCCCTTCAGCGGGTTCTAGCACAGATACGCAGTATTTT	CASSTPSAGSSTDTQYF
TRBD2	15	TRBV10-3	NA	TRBJ2-1	TGTGCCATCAGTCCTCTAGCGGGAGATGAAGGTGAGCAGTTCTTC	CAISPLAGDEGEQFF
NA	13	TRBV5-1	NA	TRBJ1-6	TGCGCCAGCAGCTTGGCGGGTTTGTCACCCCTCCACTTT	CASSLAGLSPLHF
TRBD1	11	TRBV2	NA	TRBJ1-1	TGTGCCAGCATTCGAGGACAGGGGACTTTCTTT	CASIRGQGTFF
TRBD2	17	TRBV2	NA	TRBJ2-5	TGTGCCAGCAGCCAGGGACTAGCGGGGGTTGTGGAAGAGACCCAGTACTTC	CASSQGLAGVVEETQYF
NA	11	TRBV12-3/TRBV12-4	NA	TRBJ1-1	TGTGCCACTAGGACAGTGACTGAAGCTTTCTTT	CATRTVTEAFF
TRBD2	15	TRBV7-8	NA	TRBJ2-7	TGTGCCAGCAGTCCGAGTGGCGGGAGGGCCTACGAGCAGTACTTC	CASSPSGGRAYEQYF
NA	11	TRBV5-8	NA	TRBJ1-1	TGTGCCAGCAGAACAGGAACTGAAGCTTTCTTT	CASRTGTEAFF
NA	12	TRBV2	NA	TRBJ2-5	TGTGCCAGCAGTGAATTAGTGGAGACCCAGTACTTC	CASSELVETQYF
NA	16	TRBV24-1	NA	TRBJ1-2	TGTGCCACCAGTGCCCCGGGGGGGGCCGATAACTATGGCTACACCTTC	CATSAPGGADNYGYTF
NA	16	TRBV15	NA	TRBJ2-4	TGTGCCACCAGCAGAGATCAAGCGTGGCGGGCAAACATTCAGTACTTC	CATSRDQAWRANIQYF
TRBD1	15	TRBV2	NA	TRBJ2-3	TGTGCCAGCAGTACCACAGGGGGCGAAGCAGATACGCAGTATTTT	CASSTTGGEADTQYF
NA	17	TRBV28	NA	TRBJ1-5	TGTGCCAGCAGTTTACTCAGGCGATTATATTCCAATCAGCCCCAGCATTTT	CASSLLRRLYSNQPQHF
TRBD1	17	TRBV25-1	NA	TRBJ1-2	TGTGCCAGCAGGAGGGGGAGTTGGGGACAGGGGAACTATGGCTACACCTTC	CASRRGSWGQGNYGYTF